This T cell receptor beta chain was sequenced for a study of cytomegalovirus exposure and HLA in healthy donors. Whole-study results and caveats: The HLA-A and HLA-B alleles of most subjects were reportedly predicted accurately from TCR beta sequences.

Turning to this clone: Its antigen is unknown.

PCR primers comprised 60 Vbeta and 13 Jbeta primers. Data came from immunoSEQ multiplex PCR; TCRdb stores just in-frame clones and leaves some out. The table records about 140,000 clones, nearly 80% of them present only once. Looked up from germline, CDR1 is MNHEY and CDR2 is SVGAGI. V shed 5 bases, J shed 8 bases, and the junction held 10 bases outside the gene matches. CDR3 length: 14 residues. The rearrangement uses TRBV6-5 and TRBJ1-2; 8 positions match TRBD1. This TCR was recovered from a woman under 40 in good health and CMV-seronegative. Sequenced material: PBMCs. The CDR3 reads CASSQRTGRLGYTF. Written as DNA, the CDR3 is TGTGCCAGCAGTCAGCGGACAGGGAGATTGGGCTACACCTTC.